This T cell receptor (beta chain) was captured in a study of CD4 and CD8 cells across lung adenocarcinoma regions. Germline-derived CDR1 and CDR2 are SGHRS and YFSETQ. Trimming took 0 bases from V and 5 from J, leaving 17 bases between them. The CDR3 has 16 residues. Donors had localized lung adenocarcinoma, a non-small cell lung cancer. MiXCR, run by TCRdb on the PCR reads, gives a single entry per CDR3 protein. The table shows under 14,000 distinct CDR3 sequences, with less than 70% occurring only once. Sample: CD4+ T cells from the center of a lung tumor. This clonotype was obtained from a male donor with lung adenocarcinoma. The CD4 and CD8 labels of this study may be unreliable. This chain connects TRBV5-1 to TRBJ2-5; D possibly corresponds to TRBD2 (7 bases). In nucleotides, the CDR3 is TGCGCCAGCAGCTTGGCCGTAGGGGGGGGCCGGGAGACCCAGTACTTC. This gives the protein CASSLAVGGGRETQYF. The variable domain in full, completed from reference TRBV5-1 and TRBJ2-5, reads KAGVTQTPRYLIKTRGQQVTLSCSPISGHRSVSWYQQTPGQGLQFLFEYFSETQRNKGNFPGRFSGRQFSNSRSEMNVSTLELGDSALYLCASSLAVGGGRETQYFGPGTRLLVL.